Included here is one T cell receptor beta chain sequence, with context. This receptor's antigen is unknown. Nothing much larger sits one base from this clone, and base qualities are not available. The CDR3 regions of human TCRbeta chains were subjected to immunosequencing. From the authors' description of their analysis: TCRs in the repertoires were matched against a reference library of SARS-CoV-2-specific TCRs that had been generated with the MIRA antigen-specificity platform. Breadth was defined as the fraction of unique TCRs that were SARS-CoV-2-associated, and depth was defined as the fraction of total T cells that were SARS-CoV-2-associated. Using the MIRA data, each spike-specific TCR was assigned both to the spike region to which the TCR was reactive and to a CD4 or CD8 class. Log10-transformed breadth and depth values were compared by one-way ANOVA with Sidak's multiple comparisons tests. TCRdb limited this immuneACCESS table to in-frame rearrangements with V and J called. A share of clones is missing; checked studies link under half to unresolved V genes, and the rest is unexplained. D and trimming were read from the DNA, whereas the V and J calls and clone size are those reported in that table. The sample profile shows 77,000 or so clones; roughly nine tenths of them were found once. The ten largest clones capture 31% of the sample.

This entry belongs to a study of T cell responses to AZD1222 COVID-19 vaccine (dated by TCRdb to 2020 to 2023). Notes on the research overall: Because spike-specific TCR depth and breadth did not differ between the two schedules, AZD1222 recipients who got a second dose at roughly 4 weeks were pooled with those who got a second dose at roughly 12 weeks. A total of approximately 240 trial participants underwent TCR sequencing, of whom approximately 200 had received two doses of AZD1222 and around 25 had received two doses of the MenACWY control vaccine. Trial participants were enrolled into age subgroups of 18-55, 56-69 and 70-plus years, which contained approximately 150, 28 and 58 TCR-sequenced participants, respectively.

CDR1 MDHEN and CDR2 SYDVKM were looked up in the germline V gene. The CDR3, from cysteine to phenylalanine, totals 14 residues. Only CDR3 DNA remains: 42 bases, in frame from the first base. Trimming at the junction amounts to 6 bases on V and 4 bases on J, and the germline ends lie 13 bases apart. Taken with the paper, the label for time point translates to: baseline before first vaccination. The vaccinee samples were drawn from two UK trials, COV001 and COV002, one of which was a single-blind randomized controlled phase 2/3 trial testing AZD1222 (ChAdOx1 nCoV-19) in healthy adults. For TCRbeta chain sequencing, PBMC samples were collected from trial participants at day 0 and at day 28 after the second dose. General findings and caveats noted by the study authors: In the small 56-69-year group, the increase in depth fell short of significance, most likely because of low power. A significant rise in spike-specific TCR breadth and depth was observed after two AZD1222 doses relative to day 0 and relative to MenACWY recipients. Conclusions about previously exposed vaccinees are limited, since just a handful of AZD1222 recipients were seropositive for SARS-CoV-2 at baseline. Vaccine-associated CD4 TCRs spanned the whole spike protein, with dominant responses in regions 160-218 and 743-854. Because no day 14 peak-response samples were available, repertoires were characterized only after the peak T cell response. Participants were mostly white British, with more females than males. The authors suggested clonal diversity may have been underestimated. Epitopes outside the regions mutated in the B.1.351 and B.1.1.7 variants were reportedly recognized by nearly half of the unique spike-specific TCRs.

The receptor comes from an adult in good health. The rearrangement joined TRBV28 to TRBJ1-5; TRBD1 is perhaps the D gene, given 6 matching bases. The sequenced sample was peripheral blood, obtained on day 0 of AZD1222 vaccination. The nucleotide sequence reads TGTGCCAGCAGCCGACTTACAGGGAATCAGCCCCAGCATTTT. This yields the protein CASSRLTGNQPQHF.